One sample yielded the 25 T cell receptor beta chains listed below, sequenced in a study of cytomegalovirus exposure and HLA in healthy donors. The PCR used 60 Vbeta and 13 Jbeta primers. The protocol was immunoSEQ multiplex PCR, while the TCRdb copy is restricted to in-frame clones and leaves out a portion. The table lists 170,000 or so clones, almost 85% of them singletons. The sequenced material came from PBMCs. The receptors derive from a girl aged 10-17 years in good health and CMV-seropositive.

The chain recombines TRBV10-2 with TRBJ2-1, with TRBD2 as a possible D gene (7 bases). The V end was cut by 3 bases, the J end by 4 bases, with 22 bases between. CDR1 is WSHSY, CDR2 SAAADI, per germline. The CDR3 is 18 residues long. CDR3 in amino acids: CASSDLGGGHDYYNEQFF. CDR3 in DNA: TGCGCCAGCAGTGATCTTGGCGGGGGCCATGACTATTACAATGAGCAGTTCTTC.

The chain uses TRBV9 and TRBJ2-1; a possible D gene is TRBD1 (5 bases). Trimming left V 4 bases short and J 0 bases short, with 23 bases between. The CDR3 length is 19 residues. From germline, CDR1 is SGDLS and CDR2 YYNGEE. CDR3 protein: CASSLGAPREKSSYNEQFF. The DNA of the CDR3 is TGTGCCAGCAGCCTAGGGGCCCCCAGGGAAAAAAGCTCCTACAATGAGCAGTTCTTC.

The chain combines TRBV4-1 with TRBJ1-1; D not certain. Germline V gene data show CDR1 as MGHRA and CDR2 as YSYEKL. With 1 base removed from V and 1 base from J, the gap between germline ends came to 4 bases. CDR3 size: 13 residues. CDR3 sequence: CASSQGGNTEAFF. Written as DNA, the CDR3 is TGCGCCAGCAGCCAAGGAGGGAACACTGAAGCTTTCTTT.

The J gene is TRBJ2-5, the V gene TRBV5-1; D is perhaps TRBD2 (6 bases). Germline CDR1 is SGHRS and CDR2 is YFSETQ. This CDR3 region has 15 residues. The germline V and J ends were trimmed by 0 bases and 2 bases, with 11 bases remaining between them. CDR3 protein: CASSLEGGAQETQYF. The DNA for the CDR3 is TGCGCCAGCAGCTTGGAGGGAGGAGCACAAGAGACCCAGTACTTC.

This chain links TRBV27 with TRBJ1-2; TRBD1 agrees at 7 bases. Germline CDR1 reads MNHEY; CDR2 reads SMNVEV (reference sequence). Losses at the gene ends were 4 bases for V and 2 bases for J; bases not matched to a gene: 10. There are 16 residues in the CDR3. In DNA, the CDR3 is TGTGCCAGCAGTTCCCTCCGGGACAGTAACAACTATGGCTACACCTTC. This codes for CASSSLRDSNNYGYTF.

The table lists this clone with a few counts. CDR3: CASSDISDTQYF. CDR3 nucleotides: TGTGCCAGCAGTGATATTTCAGATACGCAGTATTTT. The chain is built from TRBV2 and TRBJ2-3; no clear D gene. Germline CDR1 and CDR2: SNHLY and FYNNEI. This CDR3 is 12 amino acids long. With 3 bases removed from V and 4 bases from J, the gap between germline ends came to 5 bases.

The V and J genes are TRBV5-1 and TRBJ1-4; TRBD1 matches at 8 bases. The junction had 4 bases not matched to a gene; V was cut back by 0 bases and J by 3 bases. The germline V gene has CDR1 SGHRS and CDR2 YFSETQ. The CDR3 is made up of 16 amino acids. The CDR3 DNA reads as TGCGCCAGCAGCTTGGAAACAGGGGGGGCTAATGAAAAACTGTTTTTT. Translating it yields CASSLETGGANEKLFF.

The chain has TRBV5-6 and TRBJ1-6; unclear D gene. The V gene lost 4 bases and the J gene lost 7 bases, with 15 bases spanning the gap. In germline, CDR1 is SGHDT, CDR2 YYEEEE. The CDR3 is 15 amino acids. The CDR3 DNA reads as TGTGCCAGCAGCCCCGGACGCGGGTTAAATTCACCCCTCCACTTT. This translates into CASSPGRGLNSPLHF.

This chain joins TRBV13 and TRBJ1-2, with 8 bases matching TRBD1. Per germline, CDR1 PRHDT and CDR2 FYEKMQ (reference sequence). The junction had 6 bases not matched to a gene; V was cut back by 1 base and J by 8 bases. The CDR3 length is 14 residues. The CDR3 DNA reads TGTGCCAGCAGCTTAGACAGGGGGTGGAGGGGCTACACCTTC. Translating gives CASSLDRGWRGYTF.

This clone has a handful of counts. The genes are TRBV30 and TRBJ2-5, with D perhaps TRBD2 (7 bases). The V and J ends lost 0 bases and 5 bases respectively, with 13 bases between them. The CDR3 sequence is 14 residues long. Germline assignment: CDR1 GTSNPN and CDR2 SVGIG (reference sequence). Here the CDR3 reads CAWSVGGGRETQYF. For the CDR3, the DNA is TGTGCCTGGAGTGTGGGGGGGGGCCGGGAGACCCAGTACTTC.

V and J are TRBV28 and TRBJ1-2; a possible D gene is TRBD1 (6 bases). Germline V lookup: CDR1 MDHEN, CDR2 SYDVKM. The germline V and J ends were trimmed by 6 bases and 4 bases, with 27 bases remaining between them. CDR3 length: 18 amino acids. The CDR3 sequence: CASSSADGQSGVGYGYTF. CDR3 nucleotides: TGTGCCAGCAGCTCCGCAGATGGACAGTCCGGGGTTGGCTATGGCTACACCTTC.

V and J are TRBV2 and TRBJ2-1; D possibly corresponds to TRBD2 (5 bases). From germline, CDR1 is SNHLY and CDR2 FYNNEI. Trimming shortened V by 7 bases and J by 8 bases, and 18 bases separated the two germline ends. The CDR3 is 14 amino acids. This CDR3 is CASNLGMQGHEQFF. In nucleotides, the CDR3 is TGTGCCAGCAATCTCGGGATGCAAGGACATGAGCAGTTCTTC.

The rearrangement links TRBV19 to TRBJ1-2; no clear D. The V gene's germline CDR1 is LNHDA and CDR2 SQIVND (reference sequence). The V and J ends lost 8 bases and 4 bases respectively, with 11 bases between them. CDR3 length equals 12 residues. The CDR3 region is CASLGPPYGYTF. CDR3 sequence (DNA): TGTGCCAGTCTTGGGCCCCCCTATGGCTACACCTTC.

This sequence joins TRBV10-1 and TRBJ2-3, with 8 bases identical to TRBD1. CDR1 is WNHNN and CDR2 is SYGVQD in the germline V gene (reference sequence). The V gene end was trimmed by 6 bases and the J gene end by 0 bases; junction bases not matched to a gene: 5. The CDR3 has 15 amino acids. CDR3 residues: CASSKTGASTDTQYF. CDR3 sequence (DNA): TGCGCCAGCAGCAAGACAGGGGCCAGCACAGATACGCAGTATTTT.

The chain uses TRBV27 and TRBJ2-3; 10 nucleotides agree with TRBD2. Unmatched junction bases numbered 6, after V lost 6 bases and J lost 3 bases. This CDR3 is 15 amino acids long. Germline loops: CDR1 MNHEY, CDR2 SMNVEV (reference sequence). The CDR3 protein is CASSPGLARTDTQYF. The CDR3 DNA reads TGTGCCAGCAGCCCGGGACTAGCGAGGACAGATACGCAGTATTTT.

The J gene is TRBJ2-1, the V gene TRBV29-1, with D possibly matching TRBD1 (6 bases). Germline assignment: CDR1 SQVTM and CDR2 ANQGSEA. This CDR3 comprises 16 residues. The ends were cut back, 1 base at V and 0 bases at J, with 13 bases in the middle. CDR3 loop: CSVEGLTGSSYNEQFF. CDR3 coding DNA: TGCAGCGTTGAAGGTTTGACAGGAAGCTCCTACAATGAGCAGTTCTTC.

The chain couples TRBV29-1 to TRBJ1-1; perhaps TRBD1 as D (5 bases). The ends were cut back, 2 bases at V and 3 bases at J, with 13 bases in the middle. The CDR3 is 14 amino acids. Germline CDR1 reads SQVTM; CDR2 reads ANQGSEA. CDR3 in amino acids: CSVEPTGFHTEAFF. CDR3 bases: TGCAGCGTTGAACCCACAGGATTCCACACTGAAGCTTTCTTT.

The CDR3 nucleotides are TGTGCCAGCAGCTTGTCAGATGATGGCTACACCTTC. The encoded protein is CASSLSDDGYTF. The chain uses TRBV5-4 and TRBJ1-2; the D is unclear. The CDR3 consists of 12 residues. Between the trimmed V and J ends, which lost 1 base and 6 bases, there was a span of 7 bases. Germline-derived CDR1 and CDR2 are SGHNT and YYREEE (reference sequence).

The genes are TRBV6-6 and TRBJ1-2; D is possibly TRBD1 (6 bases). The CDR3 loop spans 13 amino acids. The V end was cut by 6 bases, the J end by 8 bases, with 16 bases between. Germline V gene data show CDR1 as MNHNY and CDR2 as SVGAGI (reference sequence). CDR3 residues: CASSPDRFMGYTF. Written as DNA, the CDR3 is TGTGCCAGCAGCCCCGACAGGTTTATGGGCTACACCTTC.

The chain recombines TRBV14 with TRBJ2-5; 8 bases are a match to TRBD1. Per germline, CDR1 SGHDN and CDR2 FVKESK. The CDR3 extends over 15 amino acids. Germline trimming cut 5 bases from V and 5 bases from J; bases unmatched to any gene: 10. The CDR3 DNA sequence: TGTGCCAGCAGCGCTGGGGCAGGGGGCGCCGAGACCCAGTACTTC. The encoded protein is CASSAGAGGAETQYF.

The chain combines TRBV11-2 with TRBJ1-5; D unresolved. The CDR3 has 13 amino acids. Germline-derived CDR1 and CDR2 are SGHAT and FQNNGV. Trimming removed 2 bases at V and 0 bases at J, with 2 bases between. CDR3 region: CASSLYSNQPQHF. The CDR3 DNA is TGTGCCAGCAGCTTATATAGCAATCAGCCCCAGCATTTT. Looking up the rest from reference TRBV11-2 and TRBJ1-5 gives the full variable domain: EAGVAQSPRYKIIEKRQSVAFWCNPISGHATLYWYQQILGQGPKLLIQFQNNGVVDDSQLPKDRFSAERLKGVDSTLKIQPAKLEDSAVYLCASSLYSNQPQHFGDGTRLSIL.

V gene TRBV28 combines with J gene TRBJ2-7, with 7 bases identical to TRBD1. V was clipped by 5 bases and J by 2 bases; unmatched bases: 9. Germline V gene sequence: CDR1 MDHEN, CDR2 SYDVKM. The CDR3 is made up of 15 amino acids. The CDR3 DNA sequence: TGTGCCAGCAGTGCAACCGGGACAGCTACCTACGAGCAGTACTTC. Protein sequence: CASSATGTATYEQYF. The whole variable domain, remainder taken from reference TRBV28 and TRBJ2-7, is DVKVTQSSRYLVKRTGEKVFLECVQDMDHENMFWYRQDPGLGLRLIYFSYDVKMKEKGDIPEGYSVSREKKERFSLILESASTNQTSMYLCASSATGTATYEQYFGPGTRLTVT.

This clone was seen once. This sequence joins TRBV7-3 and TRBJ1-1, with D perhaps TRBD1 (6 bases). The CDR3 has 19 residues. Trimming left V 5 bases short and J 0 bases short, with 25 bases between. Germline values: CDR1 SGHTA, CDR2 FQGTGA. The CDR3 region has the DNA TGTGCCAGCAGCCCCAAATTCGCGGGGGCTGGGGGTGTGAACACTGAAGCTTTCTTT. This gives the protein CASSPKFAGAGGVNTEAFF. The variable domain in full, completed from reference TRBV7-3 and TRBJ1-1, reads GAGVSQTPSNKVTEKGKYVELRCDPISGHTALYWYRQSLGQGPEFLIYFQGTGAADDSGLPNDRFFAVRPEGSVSTLKIQRTERGDSAVYLCASSPKFAGAGGVNTEAFFGQGTRLTVV.

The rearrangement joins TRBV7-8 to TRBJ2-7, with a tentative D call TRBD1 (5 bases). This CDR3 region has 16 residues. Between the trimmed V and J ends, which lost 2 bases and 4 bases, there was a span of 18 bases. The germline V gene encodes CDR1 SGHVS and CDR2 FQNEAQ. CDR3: CASSLPMTVVVYEQYF. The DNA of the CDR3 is TGTGCCAGCAGCTTACCCATGACAGTAGTGGTTTACGAGCAGTACTTC.

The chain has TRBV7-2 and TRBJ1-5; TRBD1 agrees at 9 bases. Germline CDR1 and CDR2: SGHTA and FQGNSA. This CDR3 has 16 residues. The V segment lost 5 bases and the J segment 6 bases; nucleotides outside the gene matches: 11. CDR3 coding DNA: TGTGCCAGCAGCCTCCCGACAGGGGGTTGGGGTCAGCCCCAGCATTTT. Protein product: CASSLPTGGWGQPQHF.